The clone carrying this T cell receptor (beta chain) was found a few times. No antigen is known for it. These data come from a study of T cell repertoires in cytomegalovirus infection. This CDR3 contains 15 residues. The V segment lost 6 bases and the J segment 3 bases; nucleotides outside the gene matches: 8. The germline V gene has CDR1 MNHNS and CDR2 SASEGT. TCRdb independently ran MiXCR on the reads; one entry per CDR3 protein. The sample includes about 890,000 distinct CDR3 sequences, about a third seen only once; the top ten take about an eighth. The chain is built from TRBV6-1 and TRBJ2-4, with 7 bases matching TRBD2. The sequenced sample was cultured CD8+ T cells from PBMCs, obtained from culture after CMV antigen stimulation. The source is a human donor in good health (CMV status not recorded). Some clones in this sample may be carry-over from other donors' samples. CDR3 nucleotides: TGTGCCAGCAGATCGAGCGGGGCTTTCAAAAACATTCAGTACTTC. Protein sequence: CASRSSGAFKNIQYF.